The 26 T cell receptor beta chains below all came from one sample that was sequenced in a study of T cells in women clearing cervical HPV infection. Some clones are missing from TCRdb's copy, which holds only in-frame ones; the method was immunoSEQ multiplex PCR. The sample table includes roughly 30,000 clones. Sequenced material: blood buffy coat. The receptor set was obtained from a woman between 18 and 69 years old with a cervical HPV16 infection that either progressed to CIN3+ or cleared (not recorded which).

Comment on this clone: The CDR3 goes on 3 residues after the read ends, and that part is filled in from the germline J gene. The chain couples TRBV5-6 to TRBJ1-2; 7 nucleotides agree with TRBD1. Germline assignment: CDR1 SGHDT and CDR2 YYEEEE. The CDR3 consists of 14 residues. Trimming at V came to 2 bases and at J to 4 bases, leaving 5 bases not matched to a gene. The DNA read from the CDR3 is TGTGCCAGCAGCTTTGGGACAGATTTCTATGGC. Encoded protein: CASSFGTDFYG. The entire CDR3 protein is CASSFGTDFYGYTF. Filled out from reference TRBV5-6 and TRBJ1-2, the complete variable domain reads DAGVTQSPTHLIKTRGQQVTLRCSPKSGHDTVSWYQQALGQGPQFIFQYYEEEERQRGNFPDRFSGHQFPNYSSELNVNALLLGDSALYLCASSFGTDFYGYTFGSGTRLTVV.

Remarks on this clone: The CDR3 goes on 3 residues after the read ends, and that part is filled in from the germline J gene. V and J are TRBV5-1 and TRBJ2-7, with 8 bases fitting TRBD2. With V trimmed by 0 bases and J by 6 bases, 2 bases remained unmatched. CDR1 is SGHRS and CDR2 is YFSETQ in the germline V gene. The CDR3 is 13 amino acids. The chain's CDR3 is CASSLVAGGEQYF. The part of the CDR3 DNA that was read is TGCGCCAGCAGCTTGGTTGCGGGAGGCGAG.

On this clone itself: Coverage ceases 3 residues before the CDR3 finishes, and the germline J gene fills in the end. The chain couples TRBV7-2 to TRBJ1-2; TRBD1 matches 8 bases. The CDR3 sequence is 14 residues long. The germline V gene has CDR1 SGHTA and CDR2 FQGNSA. The CDR3 sequence: CASSSLSDRADYTF. The CDR3 DNA, read in part, is TGTGCCAGCAGCTCCTTATCGGACAGGGCTGAC.

Incomplete CDR3 DNA: TGTGCCAGTAGTCTCGACAGGGGGCAGGGAAAG. Translated: CASSLDRGQGK. In full, the CDR3 reads CASSLDRGQGKLFF. This sequence joins TRBV19 and TRBJ2-2; 10 nucleotides line up with TRBD1. The CDR3 goes on 3 residues after the read ends, and that part is filled in from the germline J gene. The CDR3 has 14 residues. Germline V gives CDR1 LNHDA, CDR2 SQIVND (reference sequence).

Remarks on this clone: The read ends 3 residues shy of where the CDR3 ends; the end is completed using the germline J gene. The V and J genes are TRBV2 and TRBJ2-2; 7 bases line up with TRBD1. The CDR3 totals 14 residues. CDR1 SNHLY and CDR2 FYNNEI come from the germline V gene. CDR3 DNA, as far as it was read: TGTGCCAGCAGTGAACAAGGCAGGGGGACGGGG. Translated: CASSEQGRGTG. The entire CDR3 sequence reads CASSEQGRGTGLFF.

About this clone: The DNA ends 3 residues before the CDR3 does, and the rest of the CDR3 is filled in from the germline J gene. The V gene is TRBV20-1, the J gene TRBJ2-5; tentatively, D is TRBD2 (6 bases). The length of the CDR3 is 17 residues. Trimming took off 3 bases at V and 2 bases at J, with 22 bases between the two ends. Germline V CDR1 and CDR2: DFQATT, SNEGSKA (reference sequence). The sequenced part of the CDR3 DNA is TGCAGTGCTAGGGCTTTTGGGGTCGGCGGGAATCAAGAGACC. Translated: CSARAFGVGGNQET. In full, the CDR3 reads CSARAFGVGGNQETQYF.

To note about this clone: The read comes to an end 3 residues before the CDR3 does, leaving the germline J gene to fill in the end. The chain is built from TRBV19 and TRBJ1-3; D remains ambiguous. V was shortened by 3 bases and J by 0 bases, with 9 bases between the two germline ends. Germline assignment: CDR1 LNHDA and CDR2 SQIVND (reference sequence). This CDR3 region has 15 residues. The sequenced part of the CDR3 DNA is TGTGCCAGTAGTATTGGCTCTCACTCTGGAAACACC. Translating gives CASSIGSHSGNT. The full CDR3 is CASSIGSHSGNTIYF.

A word on this clone: The sequence runs out 3 residues before the end of the CDR3; the remainder is reconstructed from the germline J gene. The V and J genes are TRBV7-3 and TRBJ2-3; TRBD2 might be the D (6 bases). Germline-derived CDR1 and CDR2 are SGHTA and FQGTGA. Trimming stripped 5 bases from V and 2 bases from J, with 14 bases between. The CDR3 consists of 15 residues. The CDR3 sequence: CASSRGLKDTDTQYF. The sequenced part of the CDR3 DNA is TGTGCCAGCAGCAGGGGACTGAAAGACACAGATACG.

With regard to this clone: The read ends 3 residues before the CDR3 terminus; that terminus is restored from the germline J gene. The rearrangement links TRBV7-2 to TRBJ1-2; no reliable D call. The V gene's germline CDR1 is SGHTA and CDR2 FQGNSA. The CDR3 length is 13 residues. CDR3: CASSPQRTYDYTF. The CDR3 bases that were read are TGTGCCAGCAGCCCCCAGCGAACCTACGAC.

CDR3 region: CASREGLAASTDTQYF. The covered CDR3 bases are TGTGCCAGCAGGGAGGGACTAGCGGCCTCCACAGATACG. V and J are TRBV2 and TRBJ2-3; 11 bases are shared with TRBD2. The CDR3 is cut off 3 residues early in the read; its end comes from the germline J gene. V trimming: 6 bases; J trimming: 2 bases; junction bases outside the gene matches: 7. The CDR3 length is 16 residues. Looked up from germline, CDR1 is SNHLY and CDR2 is FYNNEI. Full variable domain (outside the CDR3, taken from reference TRBV2 and TRBJ2-3): EPEVTQTPSHQVTQMGQEVILRCVPISNHLYFYWYRQILGQKVEFLVSFYNNEISEKSEIFDDQFSVERPDGSNFTLKIRSTKLEDSAMYFCASREGLAASTDTQYFGPGTRLTVL.

Concerning this clone itself: The sequenced fragment ends 3 residues before the CDR3 boundary, so the rest is inferred from the germline J gene. V gene TRBV6-2 or TRBV6-3 combines with J gene TRBJ1-6; weak D call: TRBD1 (6 bases). There are 16 residues in the CDR3. The ends were cut back, 6 bases at V and 10 bases at J, with 22 bases in the middle. Germline CDR1 MNHEY, CDR2 SVGEGT. The sequenced part of the CDR3 DNA is TGTGCCAGCAGACCGACGATGACAGGCCGATGGTCACCC. Translated: CASRPTMTGRWSP. The whole CDR3 protein is CASRPTMTGRWSPLHF.

Turning to this clone: Coverage ceases 3 residues before the CDR3 finishes, and the germline J gene fills in the end. The chain uses TRBV2 and TRBJ2-4; TRBD1 might be the D (6 bases). The germline V gene has CDR1 SNHLY and CDR2 FYNNEI. The CDR3 has 13 amino acids. This CDR3 is CASKQTGNQPQYF. The part of the CDR3 DNA that was read is TGTGCCAGCAAACAGACAGGAAATCAGCCT.

In terms of frequency, this clone is medium-sized. The read stops 3 residues short of the end of the CDR3; the missing end is completed from the germline J gene. The genes are TRBV11-3 and TRBJ2-3; 11 positions match TRBD2. The junction had 8 bases not matched to a gene; V was cut back by 6 bases and J by 6 bases. Germline V gene sequence: CDR1 SGHNT, CDR2 YENEEA. This CDR3 region has 15 residues. The CDR3 sequence is CASSSGLAAGDTQYF. The part of the CDR3 DNA that was read is TGTGCCAGCAGTTCGGGACTAGCGGCGGGGGATACG. Together with reference TRBV11-3 and TRBJ2-3, the CDR3 gives the full variable domain: EAGVVQSPRYKIIEKKQPVAFWCNPISGHNTLYWYLQNLGQGPELLIRYENEEAVDDSQLPKDRFSAERLKGVDSTLKIQPAELGDSAVYLCASSSGLAAGDTQYFGPGTRLTVL.

On this clone: Read sequence stops 3 residues before the CDR3 end, and the germline J gene provides the missing end. The chain couples TRBV2 to TRBJ1-2, with 8 nucleotides matching TRBD1. The germline gives CDR1 SNHLY, CDR2 FYNNEI. Losses at the gene ends were 6 bases for V and 7 bases for J; bases not matched to a gene: 7. The CDR3 has 13 amino acids. CDR3 loop: CASRRTGTIGYTF. The CDR3 bases that were read are TGTGCCAGCAGAAGGACAGGGACGATTGGC.

Of note for this clone: The read falls 3 residues short of the CDR3 end, and the missing part is taken from the germline J gene. V gene TRBV5-6 combines with J gene TRBJ2-7; D may be TRBD1 (6 bases). CDR3 length: 14 amino acids. Trimming removed 2 bases from V and 2 bases from J, with 11 bases in between. Germline assignment: CDR1 SGHDT and CDR2 YYEEEE. The CDR3 reads CASSFSQGAYEQYF. The part of the CDR3 DNA that was read is TGTGCCAGCAGCTTCTCACAGGGCGCCTACGAG.

On this clone itself: The DNA ends 3 residues before the CDR3 does, and the rest of the CDR3 is filled in from the germline J gene. The chain combines TRBV20-1 with TRBJ1-1; D perhaps matches TRBD1 (6 bases). V shed 5 bases and J shed 4 bases, with 14 bases lying between them. The length of the CDR3 is 13 residues. The germline V gene has CDR1 DFQATT and CDR2 SNEGSKA (reference sequence). CDR3 DNA, as far as it was read: TGCAGTGCTCCCTCCCCACAGGGCACTGAA. Translating it yields CSAPSPQGTE. The entire CDR3 sequence reads CSAPSPQGTEAFF.

In the case of this clone: The read ends 3 residues shy of where the CDR3 ends; the end is completed using the germline J gene. The V call is TRBV5-1, the J call TRBJ2-2; the match to TRBD2 covers 10 bases. V lost 6 bases and J lost 1; bases outside the gene matches: 3. Germline V lookup: CDR1 SGHRS, CDR2 YFSETQ. The CDR3 is made up of 15 amino acids. Partial CDR3 DNA: TGCGCCAGCATCGAGCGGGAGGGGAACACCGGGGAG. Translation: CASIEREGNTGE. The full-length CDR3 reads as CASIEREGNTGELFF. The variable domain in full, with the rest retrieved from reference TRBV5-1 and TRBJ2-2, is KAGVTQTPRYLIKTRGQQVTLSCSPISGHRSVSWYQQTPGQGLQFLFEYFSETQRNKGNFPGRFSGRQFSNSRSEMNVSTLELGDSALYLCASIEREGNTGELFFGEGSRLTVL.

Notes on this clone: The read ends 3 residues shy of where the CDR3 ends; the end is completed using the germline J gene. The rearrangement uses TRBV7-2 and TRBJ2-7; TRBD2 matches 7 bases. Germline CDR1 reads SGHTA; CDR2 reads FQGNSA. J lost 3 bases, V lost 0 bases, and 11 bases had no gene match. The CDR3 is 17 residues long. The sequenced CDR3 bases are TGTGCCAGCAGCTTAGCGGGTGTTCTCGGGGGGAACTACGAG. Translating it yields CASSLAGVLGGNYE. In full, the CDR3 is CASSLAGVLGGNYEQYF.

Regarding this clone: Sequencing ends 3 residues short of the CDR3 end; the germline J gene provides the rest. The rearrangement links TRBV19 to TRBJ2-3; 10 bases line up with TRBD2. Per germline, CDR1 LNHDA and CDR2 SQIVND (reference sequence). This CDR3 comprises 16 residues. The J segment lost 3 bases and the V segment lost 5 bases, leaving 8 bases of the junction unmatched. The CDR3 reads CASSPLAGAGTDTQYF. The CDR3 DNA, read in part, is TGTGCCAGTAGTCCCCTAGCGGGAGCCGGTACAGATACG.

As concerns this clone: Sequencing ends 3 residues short of the CDR3 end; the germline J gene provides the rest. The V call is TRBV19, the J call TRBJ2-4; 9 bases agree with TRBD1. The CDR3 contains 18 residues. Per the germline V gene, CDR1 is LNHDA and CDR2 is SQIVND (reference sequence). CDR3: CASSIGPIRRDRDYGQYF. Partial CDR3 DNA: TGTGCCAGTAGTATCGGACCTATTCGCCGGGACAGGGACTATGGT. Filled out from reference TRBV19 and TRBJ2-4, the complete variable domain reads DGGITQSPKYLFRKEGQNVTLSCEQNLNHDAMYWYRQDPGQGLRLIYYSQIVNDFQKGDIAEGYSVSREKKESFPLTVTSAQKNPTAFYLCASSIGPIRRDRDYGQYFGAGTRLSVL.

Notes on this clone: The sequence runs out 3 residues before the end of the CDR3; the remainder is reconstructed from the germline J gene. V usage is TRBV5-5 and J usage is TRBJ2-5, with 13 bases identical to TRBD2. From germline, CDR1 is SGHKS and CDR2 YYEKEE (reference sequence). The trim removed 4 bases at V and 2 bases at J, leaving 2 bases unmatched. This CDR3 contains 15 residues. The CDR3: CASSTGLAGQETQYF. The covered CDR3 bases are TGTGCCAGCAGCACGGGACTAGCGGGGCAAGAGACC.

In the case of this clone: The CDR3 goes on 3 residues after the read ends, and that part is filled in from the germline J gene. This chain connects TRBV20-1 to TRBJ2-7; TRBD1 is a possible D gene (5 bases). The germline V and J ends were trimmed by 6 bases and 2 bases, with 17 bases remaining between them. This CDR3 has 14 residues. Germline V CDR1 and CDR2: DFQATT, SNEGSKA (reference sequence). CDR3 bases read: TGCAGTGCCCTAGGTGGGGCGGCCCCCTACGAG. As protein: CSALGGAAPYE. The CDR3, in full, reads CSALGGAAPYEQYF.

Points on this clone: The read ends 3 residues before the CDR3 terminus; that terminus is restored from the germline J gene. The V and J genes are TRBV19 and TRBJ2-1; 7 positions agree with TRBD2. The CDR3 has 16 amino acids. Trimming at V came to 3 bases and at J to 5 bases, leaving 10 bases not matched to a gene. The V gene's germline CDR1 is LNHDA and CDR2 SQIVND (reference sequence). The CDR3: CASSIKWLAVDNEQFF. Incomplete CDR3 DNA: TGTGCCAGTAGTATTAAGTGGCTAGCGGTTGACAATGAG. Full variable domain (missing parts from reference TRBV19 and TRBJ2-1): DGGITQSPKYLFRKEGQNVTLSCEQNLNHDAMYWYRQDPGQGLRLIYYSQIVNDFQKGDIAEGYSVSREKKESFPLTVTSAQKNPTAFYLCASSIKWLAVDNEQFFGPGTRLTVL.

On this clone itself: The sequenced fragment ends 3 residues before the CDR3 boundary, so the rest is inferred from the germline J gene. V usage is TRBV2 and J usage is TRBJ1-2, with D possibly TRBD1 on 6 matching bases. Germline-derived CDR1 and CDR2 are SNHLY and FYNNEI. The CDR3 runs 13 residues. This CDR3 reads CASSLSDRYDYTF. The DNA read from the CDR3 is TGTGCCAGCAGTCTATCGGACAGATACGAC.

As for this clone: Read coverage stops 3 residues before the CDR3 terminus; the germline J gene supplies the remainder. The chain links TRBV19 to TRBJ2-7, with 7 bases identical to TRBD1. V was clipped by 3 bases and J by 3 bases; unmatched bases: 11. Germline V gene lookup returns CDR1 LNHDA and CDR2 SQIVND (reference sequence). The length of the CDR3 is 16 residues. The chain's CDR3 is CASSIGTTGFLYEQYF. The covered CDR3 bases are TGTGCCAGTAGTATTGGGACGACAGGGTTTCTCTACGAG.

On this clone itself: The read halts 3 residues ahead of the CDR3 end, with the missing end drawn from the germline J gene. Within the sample, other DNA sequences also encode this same CDR3. V and J are TRBV7-2 and TRBJ1-3; TRBD1 matches at 7 bases. Germline assignment: CDR1 SGHTA and CDR2 FQGNSA. The ends lost 5 bases at V and 1 base at J; junction bases unmatched: 2. This CDR3 has 14 amino acids. The CDR3 bases that were read are TGTGCCAGCAGCGGACAGGCATCTGGAAACACC. Its protein product is CASSGQASGNT. The complete CDR3 sequence is CASSGQASGNTIYF.